The entry below describes one T cell receptor beta chain. This entry comes from a study of T cell clonotyping in hematopoietic cell transplantation. The repertoire was sequenced with immunoSEQ multiplex PCR; TCRdb's copy has only in-frame clones and lacks some. This table has about 5,400 clones, around three quarters appearing once. Here the sequenced sample was peripheral blood mononuclear cells, taken 30 days after allogeneic stem cell transplant. The receptor was derived from a male patient between 55 and 70 years old who had an allogeneic stem cell transplant from an unrelated donor, so the T cells may come from the graft donor. Some clones in this sample may be carry-over from other donors' samples.

This chain's CDR3 is CSAGGLQYF. The CDR3 nucleotides are TGCAGTGCTGGGGGACTACAGTACTTC. The chain combines TRBV20-1 with TRBJ2-5; TRBD2 aligns across 7 bases. Trimming at V came to 5 bases and at J to 11 bases, leaving 2 bases not matched to a gene. This CDR3 comprises 9 residues. Germline V gene sequence: CDR1 DFQATT, CDR2 SNEGSKA (reference sequence).